The entry below describes one T cell receptor beta chain. This entry belongs to a study of blood T cell repertoires in COVID-19. As for the study in general: Italy, Spain and the United States were the sources of the convalescent and acute COVID-19 samples. T cells, B-cell-depleted T cells, or PBMCs supplied cDNA or gDNA.

Trimming shortened V by 4 bases and J by 5 bases, and 17 bases separated the two germline ends. Germline V CDR1 and CDR2: MDHEN, SYDVKM. This CDR3 is 15 amino acids long. Original data processing: Amplifying reference gene primers gave estimates of nucleated cell counts. Generated by immunoSEQ multiplex PCR, the TCRdb table keeps only in-frame clones and is missing some. V, J and clone size were drawn from that table, and D and trimming were deduced from the DNA. Counted here are 250,000 to 350,000 clones, around 91% occurring once; the ten biggest clones make up 12%. This TCR was recovered from a woman aged 60-75 years with acute or convalescent COVID-19. Sequenced input: peripheral blood. V and J are TRBV28 and TRBJ2-5; TRBD2 might be the D (7 bases). CDR3 sequence: CASSWGRGLVETQYF. In nucleotides, the CDR3 is TGTGCCAGCAGTTGGGGGCGGGGGTTGGTGGAGACCCAGTACTTC.